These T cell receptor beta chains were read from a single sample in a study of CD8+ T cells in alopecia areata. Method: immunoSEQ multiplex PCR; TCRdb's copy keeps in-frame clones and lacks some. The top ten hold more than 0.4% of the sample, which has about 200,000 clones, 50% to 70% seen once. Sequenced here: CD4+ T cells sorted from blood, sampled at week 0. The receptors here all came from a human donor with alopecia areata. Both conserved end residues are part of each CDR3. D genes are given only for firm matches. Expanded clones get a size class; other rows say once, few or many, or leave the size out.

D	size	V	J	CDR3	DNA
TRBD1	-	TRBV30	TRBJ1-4	CAWGGTANEKLFF	TGTGCCTGGGGGGGGACAGCTAATGAAAAACTGTTTTTT
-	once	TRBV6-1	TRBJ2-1	CASSAQSFGYNEQFF	TGTGCCAGCAGCGCACAGAGTTTCGGGTACAATGAGCAGTTCTTC
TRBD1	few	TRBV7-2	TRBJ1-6	CASSKQGVPLHF	TGTGCCAGCAGCAAGCAGGGGGTACCCCTCCACTTT
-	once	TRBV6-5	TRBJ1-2	CASSYSTTLDYGYTF	TGTGCCAGCAGTTACTCGACGACTCTGGACTATGGCTACACCTTC
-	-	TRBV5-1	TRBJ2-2	CASSLRFAGGELFF	TGCGCCAGCAGCTTGCGTTTTGCTGGTGGGGAGCTGTTTTTT
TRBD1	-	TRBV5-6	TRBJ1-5	CASSLWTGYSNQPQHF	TGTGCCAGCAGCTTGTGGACAGGTTATAGCAATCAGCCCCAGCATTTT
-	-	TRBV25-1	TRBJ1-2	CASRGLGRRTYGYTF	TGTGCCAGCAGGGGATTAGGGCGGCGGACCTATGGCTACACCTTC
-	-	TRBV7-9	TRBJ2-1	CASSQFQGYSYNEQFF	TGTGCCAGCAGCCAATTTCAGGGATACAGCTACAATGAGCAGTTCTTC
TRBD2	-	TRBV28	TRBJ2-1	CASSSSGGAIREQFF	TGTGCCAGCAGTTCCAGCGGGGGGGCAATACGTGAGCAGTTCTTC
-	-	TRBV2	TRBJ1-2	CASSDPGTDYGYTF	TGTGCCAGCAGTGATCCAGGGACCGACTATGGCTACACCTTC